This T cell receptor beta chain appears in the sequencing data of a study of T cell responses to AZD1222 COVID-19 vaccine. Study results and caveats: Repertoires were obtained only post-peak T cell response. White British ancestry dominated among donors, who included more females, and clonal diversity was possibly underestimated. The study identified only 6 or 7 AZD1222 recipients as seropositive at baseline. When two AZD1222 doses had been given, Spike-specific TCR breadth and depth rose.

Germline CDR1 MDHEN, CDR2 SYDVKM. V was shortened by 4 bases and J by 5 bases, with 9 bases between the two germline ends. This CDR3 contains 12 residues. Comment on this clone: The antigen remains undetermined.

This table comes from immunoSEQ multiplex PCR, and its TCRdb copy is limited to in-frame clones, with some not included. The repertoire has some 150,000 clones, approximately 88% of them found once; the top ten carry about 3.3%. Specimen: peripheral blood, collected on day 0 of MenACWY control vaccination. The chain links TRBV28 to TRBJ2-7; D unclear. This receptor was identified in an adult in good health. The CDR3 coding sequence is TGTGCCAGCAGTTGGCGACCCCACGAGCAGTACTTC. It encodes CASSWRPHEQYF. Full variable domain (missing parts from reference TRBV28 and TRBJ2-7): DVKVTQSSRYLVKRTGEKVFLECVQDMDHENMFWYRQDPGLGLRLIYFSYDVKMKEKGDIPEGYSVSREKKERFSLILESASTNQTSMYLCASSWRPHEQYFGPGTRLTVT.